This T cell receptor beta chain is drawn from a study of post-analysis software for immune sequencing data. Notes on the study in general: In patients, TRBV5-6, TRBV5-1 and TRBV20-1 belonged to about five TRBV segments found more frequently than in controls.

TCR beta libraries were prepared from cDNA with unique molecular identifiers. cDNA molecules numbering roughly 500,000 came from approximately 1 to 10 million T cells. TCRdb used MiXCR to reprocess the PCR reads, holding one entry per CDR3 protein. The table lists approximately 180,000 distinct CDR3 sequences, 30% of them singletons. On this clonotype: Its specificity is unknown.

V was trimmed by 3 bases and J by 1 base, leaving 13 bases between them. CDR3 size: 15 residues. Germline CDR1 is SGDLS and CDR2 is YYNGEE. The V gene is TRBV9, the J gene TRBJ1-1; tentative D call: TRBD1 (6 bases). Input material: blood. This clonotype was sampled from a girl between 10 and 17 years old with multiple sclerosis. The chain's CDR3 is CASSADFRGNTEAFF. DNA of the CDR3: TGTGCCAGCAGCGCTGACTTCAGGGGGAACACTGAAGCTTTCTTT.